Each of the 22 T cell receptor beta chains below was sequenced from the same sample in a study of T cells in Graves' hyperthyroidism and ophthalmopathy. Researchers took RNA transcripts and amplified the TCR beta CDR3 regions from them. RT-PCR in the first round (using the HTBI primer set) targeted the TCR CDR3. TCRdb called the multiplex PCR reads again in MiXCR, with one record for every CDR3 protein. The sample contains 350,000 to 450,000 distinct CDR3 sequences, more than 11% of which appear only once. The material sequenced was blood. Receptors were obtained from a woman aged 55-69 years with Graves' hyperthyroidism.

This clonotype was seen only a few times. The chain couples TRBV2 to TRBJ1-6; no clear D. The germline gives CDR1 SNHLY, CDR2 FYNNEI. The CDR3 has 12 residues. V shed 2 bases and J shed 11 bases, with 7 bases lying between them. This CDR3 reads CASSERPAPLHF. In nucleotides, the CDR3 is TGTGCCAGCAGTGAAAGGCCGGCACCCCTCCACTTT.

This clonotype was counted ten times or more. This chain connects TRBV2 to TRBJ2-1; 10 bases match TRBD2. Trimming removed 6 bases from V and 4 bases from J; junction bases left unmatched: 12. Per germline, CDR1 SNHLY and CDR2 FYNNEI. The CDR3 contains 17 residues. The chain's CDR3 is CASSPSGLAGGYNEQFF. The CDR3 coding sequence is TGTGCCAGCAGCCCCTCGGGCTTAGCGGGGGGTTACAATGAGCAGTTCTTC.

Ten or more counts support this clonotype. The genes are TRBV6-6 and TRBJ2-1; D not resolved. V lost 2 bases and J 7 bases, leaving 15 bases between the germline ends. The CDR3 has 15 amino acids. Germline V CDR1 and CDR2: MNHNY, SVGAGI (reference sequence). In DNA, the CDR3 is TGTGCCAGCAGTTACGATTCGGGTATTTATAATGAGCAGTTCTTC. It yields the protein CASSYDSGIYNEQFF.

This clonotype was counted only a few times. The rearrangement links TRBV28 to TRBJ1-2; D unclear. The ends were cut back, 5 bases at V and 2 bases at J, with 15 bases in the middle. Germline V lookup: CDR1 MDHEN, CDR2 SYDVKM. The CDR3 loop spans 15 amino acids. The CDR3 DNA sequence: TGTGCCAGCAGTCCACAGCGTACATGGAACTATGGCTACACCTTC. It encodes CASSPQRTWNYGYTF.

This clonotype was counted at least ten times. V usage is TRBV4-1 and J usage is TRBJ2-5, with D hard to call. Germline assignment: CDR1 MGHRA and CDR2 YSYEKL. The V end lost 5 bases, the J end lost 4 bases, and 11 bases lay between the germline ends. There are 13 residues in the CDR3. The CDR3 DNA reads as TGCGCCAGCAGCGTCCGAGTCGGAGAGACCCAGTACTTC. As protein: CASSVRVGETQYF.

This clonotype was observed at least ten times. This sequence joins TRBV6-1 and TRBJ2-7; TRBD1 aligns across 9 bases. V was clipped by 6 bases and J by 0 bases; unmatched bases: 6. Germline CDR1 reads MNHNS; CDR2 reads SASEGT. This CDR3 region has 15 residues. The DNA of the CDR3 is TGTGCCAGCAGATCACCGGGACAGGGCTCCTACGAGCAGTACTTC. This codes for CASRSPGQGSYEQYF.

Ten or more counts support this clonotype. The junction departs from the called germline gene at one end, perhaps through a read error. J is TRBJ2-7 and V is TRBV7-7; 11 positions match TRBD2. The CDR3 extends over 15 amino acids. From germline, CDR1 is SSHAT and CDR2 FNYEAQ (reference sequence). This chain's CDR3 is CASNLLAGGYNEQYF. CDR3 sequence (DNA): TGTGCTAGCAACCTTCTAGCGGGAGGCTACAACGAGCAGTACTTC.

This clonotype was observed at least ten times. V and J are TRBV5-1 and TRBJ2-3; the D gene could be TRBD1 or TRBD2 (5 bases each). Germline CDR1 reads SGHRS; CDR2 reads YFSETQ. CDR3 size: 13 residues. Trimming shortened V by 6 bases and J by 2 bases, and 10 bases separated the two germline ends. This CDR3 is CASNRGVTDTQYF. The CDR3 DNA follows: TGCGCCAGCAATAGAGGGGTCACAGATACGCAGTATTTT.

This clonotype was seen more than once but under ten times. The chain recombines TRBV9 with TRBJ2-1; TRBD2 aligns across 7 bases. The germline CDR1 and CDR2 sequences are SGDLS and YYNGEE. This CDR3 region has 15 residues. Losses at the gene ends were 5 bases for V and 2 bases for J; bases not matched to a gene: 7. The CDR3 spells CASSATSPTYNEQFF. In DNA form, the CDR3 reads TGTGCCAGCAGTGCGACTAGCCCGACCTACAATGAGCAGTTCTTC.

This clonotype was observed once. The chain links TRBV7-9 to TRBJ1-4; TRBD1 matches at 8 bases. Germline V gene data show CDR1 as SEHNR and CDR2 as FQNEAQ (reference sequence). The CDR3 runs 15 residues. With 5 bases clipped from V and 7 bases from J, the junction kept 9 bases outside the gene matches. CDR3 DNA sequence: TGTGCCAGCAGCCGGGAGCAGGGGGCAGTTGAAAAACTGTTTTTT. Its translation: CASSREQGAVEKLFF.

The chain has TRBV6-2 or TRBV6-3 and TRBJ2-2, with D possibly being TRBD2 (5 bases). V lost 0 bases, J lost 1 base, and 12 bases lay in between. The CDR3 runs 17 residues. The germline V gene has CDR1 MNHEY and CDR2 SVGEGT. The DNA for the CDR3 is TGTGCCAGCAGTTACTCGATCGTAGAGGGGAACACCGGGGAGCTGTTTTTT. It specifies CASSYSIVEGNTGELFF.

Ten or more counts support this clonotype. V usage is TRBV25-1 and J usage is TRBJ1-1; a weak D match, TRBD1 (5 bases). The CDR3 length is 14 residues. Trimming shortened V by 5 bases and J by 6 bases, and 16 bases separated the two germline ends. Per germline, CDR1 MGHDK and CDR2 SYGVNS. CDR3: CASSRGAYLSEAFF. DNA for the CDR3: TGTGCCAGCAGTAGAGGGGCCTATCTCTCTGAAGCTTTCTTT.

At least ten counts were recorded for this clonotype. The gene calls are TRBV30 and TRBJ1-5; D is unclear. The ends were cut back, 2 bases at V and 5 bases at J, with 13 bases in the middle. Germline loops: CDR1 GTSNPN, CDR2 SVGIG (reference sequence). This CDR3 has 14 amino acids. DNA for the CDR3: TGTGCCTGGAGTTATGGGAATGGACATCAGCCCCAGCATTTT. This gives the protein CAWSYGNGHQPQHF.

There are many counts of this clonotype. V gene TRBV18 combines with J gene TRBJ1-5, with D hard to call. The CDR3 sequence is 14 residues long. V lost 3 bases and J 1 base, leaving 7 bases between the germline ends. Germline assignment: CDR1 KGHSH and CDR2 LQKENI. The CDR3 is CASSPGFSNQPQHF. The CDR3 nucleotides read TGTGCCAGCTCACCGGGATTCAGCAATCAGCCCCAGCATTTT. Drawing the rest from reference TRBV18 and TRBJ1-5, the complete variable domain is NAGVMQNPRHLVRRRGQEARLRCSPMKGHSHVYWYRQLPEEGLKFMVYLQKENIIDESGMPKERFSAEFPKEGPSILRIQQVVRGDSAAYFCASSPGFSNQPQHFGDGTRLSIL.

This clonotype was counted many times. The chain employs TRBV5-5 and TRBJ2-1; D gene unclear. V shed 5 bases and J shed 6 bases, with 9 bases lying between them. CDR1 is SGHKS and CDR2 is YYEKEE in the germline V gene (reference sequence). CDR3 length: 12 amino acids. In DNA, the CDR3 is TGTGCCAGCAGGTTGCTGGGCAATGAGCAGTTCTTC. Protein: CASRLLGNEQFF.

This clonotype came up many times. The chain combines TRBV5-1 with TRBJ2-1; TRBD2 agrees at 10 bases. V lost 6 bases and J lost 8; bases outside the gene matches: 11. Per germline, CDR1 SGHRS and CDR2 YFSETQ. The CDR3 consists of 15 residues. The CDR3 reads CASTVLAGVGDEQFF. CDR3 sequence (DNA): TGCGCCAGCACAGTTCTAGCGGGAGTCGGCGATGAGCAGTTCTTC.

This clonotype was seen at least ten times. This rearrangement joins TRBV5-1 to TRBJ2-1; TRBD2 is a possible D gene (6 bases). The CDR3 extends over 15 amino acids. The V end was cut by 5 bases, the J end by 1 base, with 13 bases between. The V gene's germline CDR1 is SGHRS and CDR2 YFSETQ. CDR3 amino acids: CASRTVGTSYNEQFF. CDR3 DNA: TGCGCCAGCAGGACCGTGGGGACTTCCTACAATGAGCAGTTCTTC. Variable domain in full (rest from reference TRBV5-1 and TRBJ2-1): KAGVTQTPRYLIKTRGQQVTLSCSPISGHRSVSWYQQTPGQGLQFLFEYFSETQRNKGNFPGRFSGRQFSNSRSEMNVSTLELGDSALYLCASRTVGTSYNEQFFGPGTRLTVL.

The chain has TRBV20-1 and TRBJ2-7; 8 nucleotides match TRBD2. CDR1 is DFQATT and CDR2 is SNEGSKA in the germline V gene (reference sequence). CDR3 length equals 14 residues. Unmatched junction bases numbered 5, after V lost 3 bases and J lost 1 base. The chain's CDR3 is CSARVSGISYEQYF. The CDR3 coding sequence is TGCAGTGCTAGGGTTAGCGGGATTTCCTACGAGCAGTACTTC.

This clonotype was recorded at least ten times. V and J are TRBV14 and TRBJ2-7; D is perhaps TRBD1 or TRBD2 (6 bases each). V dropped 5 bases and J dropped 4 bases, with 15 bases sitting between them. The germline V gene has CDR1 SGHDN and CDR2 FVKESK. CDR3 size: 14 residues. CDR3: CASSTSWGTYEQYF. Written as DNA, the CDR3 is TGTGCCAGCAGCACTAGCTGGGGGACATACGAGCAGTACTTC.

In this sample, this clonotype turned up many times. CDR3 loop: CASSRPGFGKNIQYF. CDR3 bases: TGTGCCAGCAGCCGTCCCGGGTTTGGCAAAAACATTCAGTACTTC. The chain employs TRBV7-9 and TRBJ2-4, with D hard to call. The CDR3 consists of 15 residues. CDR1 is SEHNR and CDR2 is FQNEAQ in the germline V gene (reference sequence). V lost 5 bases, J lost 3 bases, and 14 bases lay in between.

This clonotype was observed a single time. The genes are TRBV25-1 and TRBJ2-5; D assignment may be TRBD1 or TRBD2 (5 bases each). Germline V gene data show CDR1 as MGHDK and CDR2 as SYGVNS. The CDR3 sequence is 16 residues long. Trimming shortened V by 1 base and J by 4 bases, and 16 bases separated the two germline ends. The CDR3 reads CASSESNVGVGETQYF. For the CDR3, the DNA is TGTGCCAGCAGTGAATCTAATGTGGGGGTAGGAGAGACCCAGTACTTC.

The chain joins TRBV4-1 to TRBJ2-1; 12 nucleotides line up with TRBD2. The CDR3 extends over 17 amino acids. The V gene end was trimmed by 4 bases and the J gene end by 3 bases; junction bases not matched to a gene: 7. Germline CDR1 MGHRA, CDR2 YSYEKL. CDR3 loop: CASSPRTSGVYYNEQFF. The CDR3 DNA is TGCGCCAGCAGCCCGAGGACTAGCGGGGTGTACTACAATGAGCAGTTCTTC.